Following are 21 T cell receptor beta chains from one sample sequenced in a study of spatial heterogeneity in lung cancer. TCRdb redid the calling of the 5' RACE reads with MiXCR, one entry per CDR3 protein. The sample includes 85,000 to 100,000 distinct CDR3 sequences, less than 20% of them seen just once. As for time point: blood at routine non-recurrence follow-up after resection. The sample here was PBMCs, taken at follow-up. These receptors came from a male donor with early-stage non-small cell lung cancer.

The chain recombines TRBV5-1 with TRBJ2-2; D is undetermined. The germline CDR1 and CDR2 sequences are SGHRS and YFSETQ. Trimming took off 4 bases at V and 1 base at J, with 8 bases between the two ends. The CDR3 runs to 14 residues. CDR3: CASSIQLNTGELFF. Here the CDR3 DNA reads TGCGCCAGCAGCATACAGCTGAACACCGGGGAGCTGTTTTTT. Supplemented by reference TRBV5-1 and TRBJ2-2, the full variable domain reads KAGVTQTPRYLIKTRGQQVTLSCSPISGHRSVSWYQQTPGQGLQFLFEYFSETQRNKGNFPGRFSGRQFSNSRSEMNVSTLELGDSALYLCASSIQLNTGELFFGEGSRLTVL.

Only a few counts were recorded for this clonotype. This rearrangement joins TRBV6-2 or TRBV6-3 to TRBJ2-1; TRBD1 agrees at 7 bases. The CDR3 length is 14 residues. Germline V gene lookup returns CDR1 MNHEY and CDR2 SVGEGT. J gave up 8 bases and V 4 bases, and 8 bases lay outside the gene matches. The CDR3 protein is CASSSITGAHEQFF. The CDR3 bases are TGTGCCAGCAGTTCCATTACAGGGGCACATGAGCAGTTCTTC.

The chain recombines TRBV6-2 or TRBV6-3 with TRBJ2-1, with D perhaps matching TRBD1 or TRBD2 (5 bases each). Deletions cut 2 bases from V and 6 bases from J, with 14 bases between. Germline loops: CDR1 MNHEY, CDR2 SVGEGT. The CDR3 contains 15 residues. CDR3: CASSYGTPRSNEQFF. The CDR3 DNA reads as TGTGCCAGCAGTTACGGGACCCCTCGGAGCAATGAGCAGTTCTTC.

A few counts support this clonotype. The J gene is TRBJ2-5, the V gene TRBV7-2; 8 nucleotides match TRBD1. The CDR3 loop spans 16 amino acids. Germline CDR1 and CDR2: SGHTA and FQGNSA. Losses at the gene ends were 5 bases for V and 5 bases for J; bases not matched to a gene: 13. This chain's CDR3 is CASSLVQGARSETQYF. DNA of the CDR3: TGTGCCAGCAGCCTAGTCCAGGGGGCGCGATCGGAGACCCAGTACTTC.

J is TRBJ2-1 and V is TRBV12-3 or TRBV12-4, with TRBD2 as a possible D gene (6 bases). Trimming took 8 bases from V and 0 from J, leaving 17 bases between them. This CDR3 is built from 16 residues. CDR3 loop: CASCPLDGSSYNEQFF. CDR3 DNA sequence: TGTGCCAGCTGCCCGTTAGACGGGAGCTCCTACAATGAGCAGTTCTTC.

This clonotype was seen more than once but under ten times. The chain is built from TRBV2 and TRBJ2-2; D perhaps matches TRBD1 (6 bases). Germline V gives CDR1 SNHLY, CDR2 FYNNEI. This CDR3 has 15 amino acids. V lost 3 bases and J 2 bases, leaving 10 bases between the germline ends. CDR3 DNA: TGTGCCAGCAGTGACAGGGGCCTCAACACCGGGGAGCTGTTTTTT. Its translation: CASSDRGLNTGELFF.

In DNA, the CDR3 is TGCGCCAGCAGCCCAGGCACCCTAGGCTATGGCTACACCTTC. Its translation is CASSPGTLGYGYTF. V usage is TRBV4-3 and J usage is TRBJ1-2; D gene unclear. Looked up from germline, CDR1 is LGHNA and CDR2 is YSLEER. This CDR3 spans 14 amino acids. V shed 4 bases and J shed 4 bases, with 13 bases lying between them.

This clonotype was recorded a few times. This chain joins TRBV19 and TRBJ2-3; perhaps D is TRBD1 or TRBD2 (5 bases each). With 7 bases removed from V and 10 bases from J, the gap between germline ends came to 24 bases. The V gene's germline CDR1 is LNHDA and CDR2 SQIVND (reference sequence). The CDR3 sequence is 15 residues long. This CDR3 is CASTLTGDPSVAQYF. The CDR3 DNA reads as TGTGCCAGTACCCTCACCGGGGACCCGAGCGTTGCGCAGTATTTT.

The chain couples TRBV5-1 to TRBJ2-2, with TRBD2 matching 9 bases. The length of the CDR3 is 16 residues. With 2 bases clipped from V and 0 bases from J, the junction kept 2 bases outside the gene matches. CDR1 and CDR2 (germline): SGHRS, YFSETQ. CDR3 protein: CASSFLAGPNTGELFF. The CDR3 DNA sequence: TGCGCCAGCAGCTTTCTAGCGGGACCGAACACCGGGGAGCTGTTTTTT.

This clonotype was seen only a few times. The genes are TRBV5-1 and TRBJ2-7; possible D gene TRBD2, 5 bases. Trimming took 0 bases from V and 0 from J, leaving 13 bases between them. In germline, CDR1 is SGHRS, CDR2 YFSETQ. The CDR3 spans 16 residues. CDR3 loop: CASSLAAERSSYEQYF. The CDR3 DNA reads TGCGCCAGCAGCTTGGCAGCGGAGAGAAGCTCCTACGAGCAGTACTTC.

This clonotype was picked up a small number of times. CDR3 bases: TGTGCCAGCACGGGCCAAAGGGGCTCTGGAAACACCATATATTTT. Residues: CASTGQRGSGNTIYF. The J gene is TRBJ1-3, the V gene TRBV2; the D gene is possibly TRBD1 (5 bases). The CDR3 covers 15 residues. V was cut by 7 bases and J by 0 bases, with 13 bases left in between. Germline V gene sequence: CDR1 SNHLY, CDR2 FYNNEI.

This clonotype was seen a single time. A read error is possible here, since a much larger clone lies one base away. The chain carries TRBV7-2 and TRBJ2-4; TRBD2 matches at 7 bases. This CDR3 spans 21 amino acids. CDR1 and CDR2 from the germline V gene are SGHTA and FQGNSA. CDR3 sequence: CASSLRGWRDQPGGAINIQYF. The CDR3 DNA reads TGTGCCAGCAGCTTACGTGGGTGGCGGGACCAACCGGGGGGTGCCATAAACATTCAGTACTTC.

V gene TRBV7-8 combines with J gene TRBJ1-4; tentative D call: TRBD1 (5 bases). Trimming took 1 base from V and 8 from J, leaving 11 bases between them. Germline V gene sequence: CDR1 SGHVS, CDR2 FQNEAQ. The CDR3 covers 14 residues. In DNA form, the CDR3 reads TGTGCCAGCAGCTTAGGAGGCAGACAGGAAAAACTGTTTTTT. It translates to CASSLGGRQEKLFF. The full variable domain, rest sourced from reference TRBV7-8 and TRBJ1-4, is GAGVSQSPRYKVAKRGQDVALRCDPISGHVSLFWYQQALGQGPEFLTYFQNEAQLDKSGLPSDRFFAERPEGSVSTLKIQRTQQEDSAVYLCASSLGGRQEKLFFGSGTQLSVL.

This clonotype occurred a few times. J is TRBJ2-7 and V is TRBV11-2, with 8 nucleotides matching TRBD2. CDR3 length equals 15 residues. Looked up from germline, CDR1 is SGHAT and CDR2 is FQNNGV. Unmatched junction bases numbered 8, after V lost 1 base and J lost 6 bases. CDR3 sequence: CASSLGPAGVFEQYF. The CDR3 DNA follows: TGTGCCAGCAGCTTAGGGCCAGCGGGAGTTTTCGAGCAGTACTTC.

This clonotype was seen more than once but under ten times. The chain employs TRBV12-3 or TRBV12-4 and TRBJ2-7; 13 bases agree with TRBD2. The CDR3 runs 17 residues. V was clipped by 4 bases and J by 1 base; unmatched bases: 7. The CDR3 protein is CASSSMAGLAGSYEQYF. CDR3 in DNA: TGTGCCAGCAGTTCCATGGCGGGACTAGCGGGATCCTACGAGCAGTACTTC.

This clonotype has a handful of counts. The chain recombines TRBV20-1 with TRBJ2-6, with no clear D. Germline V gene sequence: CDR1 DFQATT, CDR2 SNEGSKA (reference sequence). The CDR3 contains 14 residues. Trimming took off 4 bases at V and 0 bases at J, with 7 bases between the two ends. The CDR3, as DNA: TGCAGTGCTACACAGAGCTCTGGGGCCAACGTCCTGACTTTC. This gives the protein CSATQSSGANVLTF.

This chain uses TRBV2 with TRBJ2-1, with 13 bases identical to TRBD2. CDR3 size: 17 residues. Germline V gene sequence: CDR1 SNHLY, CDR2 FYNNEI. V was pared by 1 base and J by 4 bases, with 4 bases of the junction left unmatched. The CDR3 region has the DNA TGTGCCAGCAGTGAAGATAAGGGACTAGCGGGGTACAATGAGCAGTTCTTC. Its protein is CASSEDKGLAGYNEQFF.

V usage is TRBV11-3 and J usage is TRBJ2-3; D is ambiguous. Looked up from germline, CDR1 is SGHNT and CDR2 is YENEEA. V was clipped by 1 base and J by 4 bases, with 9 bases between them. CDR3 length: 14 amino acids. CDR3 in DNA: TGTGCCAGCAGCTTAGGCCGTGGGGCAGATACGCAGTATTTT. Protein sequence: CASSLGRGADTQYF.

This chain connects TRBV11-2 to TRBJ1-3, with D tentatively TRBD1 (6 bases). V gave up 5 bases and J gave up 4 bases, with 15 bases separating them. There are 15 residues in the CDR3. The germline CDR1 and CDR2 sequences are SGHAT and FQNNGV. The CDR3 nucleotides are TGTGCCAGCAGCCCACTCTGGGGGCCCGGAAACACCATATATTTT. This gives the protein CASSPLWGPGNTIYF.

This clonotype was recorded at least ten times. V is TRBV27 and J is TRBJ1-1; TRBD1 matches 8 bases. Unmatched junction bases numbered 6, after V lost 3 bases and J lost 9 bases. The CDR3 spans 13 residues. The germline V gene encodes CDR1 MNHEY and CDR2 SMNVEV (reference sequence). In DNA, the CDR3 is TGTGCCAGCAGTTTCGACAGGGGAGGGAAAGCTTTCTTT. Translated: CASSFDRGGKAFF.

This clonotype was seen only a few times. V and J are TRBV12-3 or TRBV12-4 and TRBJ2-1; no clear D gene. The V end lost 8 bases, the J end lost 7 bases, and 15 bases lay between the germline ends. The CDR3 spans 13 residues. In nucleotides, the CDR3 is TGTGCCAGCCAAAGGCAAGGGCCTAATGAGCAGTTCTTC. Translated: CASQRQGPNEQFF.